Shown below are 20 T cell receptor beta chains from a single sample sequenced in a study of blood T cell repertoires in COVID-19. The assay was immunoSEQ multiplex PCR, and TCRdb's table has in-frame clones only and misses some. The top ten hold approximately 1.6% of the sample, which has approximately 84,000 clones, about nine tenths seen once. The sequencing sample was made of peripheral blood. The receptors derive from a human donor with active COVID-19. The donor label of this sample is uncertain.

The chain uses TRBV30 and TRBJ1-2; TRBD1 matches at 8 bases. Per the germline V gene, CDR1 is GTSNPN and CDR2 is SVGIG (reference sequence). Trimming cost V 5 bases and J 4 bases; bases outside gene matches: 6. This CDR3 has 13 residues. As DNA, the CDR3 is TGTGCCTGGCACCGGGACAGGCCCTATGGCTACACCTTC. Translating it yields CAWHRDRPYGYTF.

This clone was counted a single time. This chain joins TRBV19 and TRBJ1-2; D gene uncertain. The CDR3 loop spans 14 amino acids. In germline, CDR1 is LNHDA, CDR2 SQIVND (reference sequence). The V gene lost 5 bases and the J gene lost 0 bases, with 10 bases spanning the gap. DNA of the CDR3: TGTGCCAGTAGTGCAGGCCATCCTAACTATGGCTACACCTTC. Residues: CASSAGHPNYGYTF.

This chain uses TRBV18 with TRBJ2-5; TRBD1 matches 9 bases. The CDR3 is 14 amino acids. The germline V gene encodes CDR1 KGHSH and CDR2 LQKENI. The ends lost 3 bases at V and 5 bases at J; junction bases unmatched: 4. The CDR3 is CASSPGQGGETQYF. The DNA for the CDR3 is TGTGCCAGCTCACCGGGACAGGGAGGCGAGACCCAGTACTTC.

The gene calls are TRBV4-1 and TRBJ2-5, with a possible D match to TRBD1 (7 bases). V dropped 1 base and J dropped 7 bases, with 19 bases sitting between them. The CDR3 has 16 amino acids. Germline V gene sequence: CDR1 MGHRA, CDR2 YSYEKL. This chain's CDR3 is CASSQGGLAQGGTQYF. The CDR3 DNA is TGCGCCAGCAGCCAAGGAGGGTTGGCCCAGGGGGGGACCCAGTACTTC.

CDR3 sequence reads: CASSEGLEPDTQYF. Here the CDR3 DNA reads TGTGCCAGCAGTGAGGGACTAGAACCAGATACGCAGTATTTT. The chain carries TRBV6-2 or TRBV6-3 and TRBJ2-3; 8 bases agree with TRBD2. Germline V gives CDR1 MNHEY, CDR2 SVGEGT. V dropped 5 bases and J dropped 4; count of bases not matched to a gene: 5. This CDR3 is 14 amino acids long.

The chain links TRBV6-1 to TRBJ2-1; D perhaps matches TRBD2 (6 bases). V was cut by 2 bases and J by 2 bases, with 13 bases left in between. The length of the CDR3 is 16 residues. The V gene's germline CDR1 is MNHNS and CDR2 SASEGT. The CDR3 DNA is TGTGCCAGCAGTGAAACGGGACTTGCAACCTACAATGAGCAGTTCTTC. Translated: CASSETGLATYNEQFF.

The chain uses TRBV6-2 or TRBV6-3 and TRBJ2-3; 13 bases fit TRBD2. Germline V CDR1 and CDR2: MNHEY, SVGEGT. The CDR3 covers 15 residues. V shed 4 bases and J 9 bases; nucleotides not matched to a gene: 7. The CDR3 DNA sequence: TGTGCCAGCAGTTCCACTAGCGGGGGGGCAGGGACGCAGTATTTT. It translates to CASSSTSGGAGTQYF.

The gene calls are TRBV19 and TRBJ1-5, with TRBD1 identical over 8 bases. There are 16 residues in the CDR3. Losses at the gene ends were 4 bases for V and 3 bases for J; bases not matched to a gene: 8. CDR1 is LNHDA, CDR2 SQIVND, per germline (reference sequence). As DNA, the CDR3 is TGTGCCAGTAGTACCCACGACAGGGGCAACAATCAGCCCCAGCATTTT. This gives the protein CASSTHDRGNNQPQHF. The full variable domain, with the rest looked up from reference TRBV19 and TRBJ1-5, is DGGITQSPKYLFRKEGQNVTLSCEQNLNHDAMYWYRQDPGQGLRLIYYSQIVNDFQKGDIAEGYSVSREKKESFPLTVTSAQKNPTAFYLCASSTHDRGNNQPQHFGDGTRLSIL.

This clone occurred a few times. The chain couples TRBV2 to TRBJ1-5, with TRBD1 matching over 9 bases. Germline trimming cut 6 bases from V and 4 bases from J; bases unmatched to any gene: 4. The CDR3 spans 14 residues. Germline V gives CDR1 SNHLY, CDR2 FYNNEI. CDR3 nucleotide sequence: TGTGCCAGCAGCTGGGGACAGGGTAATCAGCCCCAGCATTTT. Translation gives CASSWGQGNQPQHF.

CDR3 protein: CASSFGYRGQGTDTQYF. Here the CDR3 DNA reads TGCGCCAGCAGCTTCGGATACAGGGGGCAGGGCACAGATACGCAGTATTTT. This chain joins TRBV5-1 and TRBJ2-3; 9 positions agree with TRBD1. With 2 bases clipped from V and 1 base from J, the junction kept 8 bases outside the gene matches. The CDR3 runs 17 residues. In germline, CDR1 is SGHRS, CDR2 YFSETQ.

The chain is built from TRBV5-1 and TRBJ2-3, with D perhaps TRBD1 (6 bases). The V end was cut by 1 base, the J end by 1 base, with 10 bases between. The germline CDR1 and CDR2 sequences are SGHRS and YFSETQ. The CDR3 sequence is 15 residues long. CDR3 in amino acids: CASSLLAGGTDTQYF. The CDR3 nucleotides read TGCGCCAGCAGCTTGCTCGCAGGGGGCACAGATACGCAGTATTTT. The full variable domain, in which reference TRBV5-1 and TRBJ2-3 provide the parts outside the CDR3, is KAGVTQTPRYLIKTRGQQVTLSCSPISGHRSVSWYQQTPGQGLQFLFEYFSETQRNKGNFPGRFSGRQFSNSRSEMNVSTLELGDSALYLCASSLLAGGTDTQYFGPGTRLTVL.

V is TRBV3-1 (or the pseudogene TRBV3-2) and J is TRBJ1-6, with 8 bases matching TRBD1. This CDR3 spans 17 amino acids. The V gene end was trimmed by 4 bases and the J gene end by 7 bases; junction bases not matched to a gene: 12. Germline CDR1 LGHDT, CDR2 YNNKEL (reference sequence). The CDR3 DNA reads as TGTGCCAGCAGCCTACACCGGAGGACAGGGCCGAATTCACCCCTCCACTTT. It specifies CASSLHRRTGPNSPLHF.

CDR3 sequence (DNA): TGTGCCAGCAGTTACCCGACTAGCGGGGGCACAGATACGCAGTATTTT. Translation: CASSYPTSGGTDTQYF. This chain links TRBV6-5 with TRBJ2-3; TRBD2 matches 11 bases. This CDR3 contains 16 residues. V lost 2 bases and J lost 1; bases outside the gene matches: 2. Germline V lookup: CDR1 MNHEY, CDR2 SVGAGI.

This sequence joins TRBV19 and TRBJ1-4; D may be TRBD1 (5 bases). The CDR3 sequence is 16 residues long. Germline CDR1 and CDR2: LNHDA and SQIVND (reference sequence). The V end lost 5 bases, the J end lost 0 bases, and 13 bases lay between the germline ends. The CDR3 is CASSPRGRATNEKLFF. CDR3 DNA sequence: TGTGCCAGTAGTCCTAGGGGCCGGGCAACTAATGAAAAACTGTTTTTT.

V gene TRBV3-1 (or the pseudogene TRBV3-2) combines with J gene TRBJ1-1, with 7 bases identical to TRBD1. The CDR3 loop spans 13 amino acids. Germline V lookup: CDR1 LGHDT, CDR2 YNNKEL (reference sequence). The J segment lost 5 bases and the V segment lost 4 bases, leaving 4 bases of the junction unmatched. The DNA for the CDR3 is TGTGCCAGCAGCCGCACAGGGGAAACTGAAGCTTTCTTT. It translates to CASSRTGETEAFF.

The chain combines TRBV11-1 with TRBJ1-2, with D possibly matching TRBD1 (6 bases). This CDR3 contains 15 residues. Germline V gene lookup returns CDR1 SGHAT and CDR2 FQDESV (reference sequence). V was trimmed by 1 base and J by 3 bases, leaving 12 bases between them. The CDR3: CASSLGPPGDYGYTF. As DNA, the CDR3 is TGTGCCAGCAGCTTAGGCCCTCCAGGGGACTATGGCTACACCTTC. Filled out from reference TRBV11-1 and TRBJ1-2, the complete variable domain reads EAEVAQSPRYKITEKSQAVAFWCDPISGHATLYWYRQILGQGPELLVQFQDESVVDDSQLPKDRFSAERLKGVDSTLKIQPAELGDSAMYLCASSLGPPGDYGYTFGSGTRLTVV.

The chain has TRBV9 and TRBJ2-1, with D unclear. The germline gives CDR1 SGDLS, CDR2 YYNGEE. Trimming left V 0 bases short and J 5 bases short, with 9 bases between. The CDR3 totals 14 residues. The CDR3 nucleotides read TGTGCCAGCAGCGTAGCCCCTATTAACAATGAGCAGTTCTTC. This sequence encodes CASSVAPINNEQFF.

This chain connects TRBV7-9 to TRBJ1-4; 9 nucleotides align to TRBD1. V shed 5 bases, J shed 8 bases, and the junction held 6 bases outside the gene matches. From germline, CDR1 is SEHNR and CDR2 FQNEAQ (reference sequence). This CDR3 is built from 14 residues. This CDR3 reads CASSGGQGGEKLFF. The CDR3 nucleotides are TGTGCCAGCAGCGGGGGACAGGGAGGAGAAAAACTGTTTTTT.

The chain carries TRBV14 and TRBJ2-1; TRBD2 aligns across 7 bases. The germline gives CDR1 SGHDN, CDR2 FVKESK. With 1 base clipped from V and 9 bases from J, the junction kept 9 bases outside the gene matches. CDR3 length: 15 amino acids. The CDR3 DNA sequence: TGTGCCAGCAGCCAAGGCAGCGGGGTTTGGGGTGAGCAGTTCTTC. The encoded protein is CASSQGSGVWGEQFF. Filled out from reference TRBV14 and TRBJ2-1, the complete variable domain reads EAGVTQFPSHSVIEKGQTVTLRCDPISGHDNLYWYRRVMGKEIKFLLHFVKESKQDESGMPNNRFLAERTGGTYSTLKVQPAELEDSGVYFCASSQGSGVWGEQFFGPGTRLTVL.

The genes are TRBV4-3 and TRBJ1-3; D unclear. Per the germline V gene, CDR1 is LGHNA and CDR2 is YSLEER. There are 17 residues in the CDR3. V lost 0 bases to trimming and J lost 4 bases, with 16 bases between them. The CDR3 DNA follows: TGCGCCAGCAGCCAAGATACCTACCGGGATCAAGGAAACACCATATATTTT. This translates into CASSQDTYRDQGNTIYF.